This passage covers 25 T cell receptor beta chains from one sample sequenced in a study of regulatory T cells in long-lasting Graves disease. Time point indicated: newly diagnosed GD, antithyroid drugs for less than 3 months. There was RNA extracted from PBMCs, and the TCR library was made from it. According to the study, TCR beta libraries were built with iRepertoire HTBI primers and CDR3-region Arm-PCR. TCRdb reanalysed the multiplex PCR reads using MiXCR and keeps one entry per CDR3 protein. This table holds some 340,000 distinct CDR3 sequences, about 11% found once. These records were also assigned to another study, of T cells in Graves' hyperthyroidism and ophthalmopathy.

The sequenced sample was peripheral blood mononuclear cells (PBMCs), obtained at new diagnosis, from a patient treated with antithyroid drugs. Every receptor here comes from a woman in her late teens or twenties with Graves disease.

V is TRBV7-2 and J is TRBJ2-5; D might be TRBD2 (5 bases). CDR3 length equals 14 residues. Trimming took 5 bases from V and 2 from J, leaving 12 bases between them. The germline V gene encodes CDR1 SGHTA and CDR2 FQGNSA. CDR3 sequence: CASSLQRTQETQYF. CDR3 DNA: TGTGCCAGCAGCCTCCAGCGGACTCAAGAGACCCAGTACTTC.

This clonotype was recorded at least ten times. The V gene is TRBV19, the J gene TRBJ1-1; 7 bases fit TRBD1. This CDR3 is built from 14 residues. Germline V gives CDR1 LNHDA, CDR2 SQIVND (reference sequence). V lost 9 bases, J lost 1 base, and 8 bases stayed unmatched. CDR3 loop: CASQPGQTNTEAFF. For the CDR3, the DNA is TGTGCCAGCCAACCGGGACAGACGAACACTGAAGCTTTCTTT.

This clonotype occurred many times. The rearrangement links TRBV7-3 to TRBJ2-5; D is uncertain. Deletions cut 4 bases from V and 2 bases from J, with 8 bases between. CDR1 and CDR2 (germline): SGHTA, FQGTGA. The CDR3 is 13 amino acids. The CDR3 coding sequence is TGTGCCAGCAGCTCCATCGGTCAAGAGACCCAGTACTTC. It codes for CASSSIGQETQYF.

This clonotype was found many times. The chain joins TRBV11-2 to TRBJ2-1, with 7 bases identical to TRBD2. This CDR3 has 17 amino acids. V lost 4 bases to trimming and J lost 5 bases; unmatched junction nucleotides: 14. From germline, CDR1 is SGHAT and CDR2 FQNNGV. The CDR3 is CASSSTSVRGLHNEQFF. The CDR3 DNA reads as TGTGCCAGCAGCTCTACTAGCGTAAGGGGCCTACACAATGAGCAGTTCTTC. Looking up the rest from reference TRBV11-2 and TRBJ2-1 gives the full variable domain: EAGVAQSPRYKIIEKRQSVAFWCNPISGHATLYWYQQILGQGPKLLIQFQNNGVVDDSQLPKDRFSAERLKGVDSTLKIQPAKLEDSAVYLCASSSTSVRGLHNEQFFGPGTRLTVL.

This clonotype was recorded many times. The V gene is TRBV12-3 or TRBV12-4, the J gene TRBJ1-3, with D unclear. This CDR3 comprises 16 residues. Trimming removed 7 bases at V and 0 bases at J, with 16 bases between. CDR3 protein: CASTPWQALSGNTIYF. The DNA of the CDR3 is TGTGCCAGCACCCCATGGCAGGCCCTCTCTGGAAACACCATATATTTT.

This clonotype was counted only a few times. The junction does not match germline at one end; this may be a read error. Here the CDR3 reads CASSLNPADQPPHF. The CDR3 nucleotides are TGTGCCAGCAGCTTAAATCCAGCAGATCAGCCCCCGCATTTT. The V gene is TRBV7-2, the J gene TRBJ1-5; unclear D gene. Per the germline V gene, CDR1 is SGHTA and CDR2 is FQGNSA. The CDR3 sequence is 14 residues long.

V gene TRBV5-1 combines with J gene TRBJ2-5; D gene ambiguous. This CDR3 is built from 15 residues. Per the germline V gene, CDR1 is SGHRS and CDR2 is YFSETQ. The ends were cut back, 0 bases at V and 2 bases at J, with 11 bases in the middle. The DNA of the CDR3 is TGCGCCAGCAGCTTGGCCGGAGAGGAGCAAGAGACCCAGTACTTC. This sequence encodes CASSLAGEEQETQYF.

The CDR3 region is CASSLGWAKQETQYF. Written as DNA, the CDR3 is TGCGCCAGCAGCTTGGGCTGGGCAAAACAAGAGACCCAGTACTTC. The V and J genes are TRBV5-1 and TRBJ2-5, with D uncertain. This CDR3 has 15 amino acids. V shed 0 bases and J shed 2 bases, with 11 bases lying between them. Germline V lookup: CDR1 SGHRS, CDR2 YFSETQ.

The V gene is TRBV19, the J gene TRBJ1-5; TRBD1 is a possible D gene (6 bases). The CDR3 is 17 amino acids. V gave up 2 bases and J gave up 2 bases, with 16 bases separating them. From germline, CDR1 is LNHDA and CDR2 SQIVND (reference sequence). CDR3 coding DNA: TGTGCCAGTAGTATAAGGGGTCGATCAGGGGGCAATCAGCCCCAGCATTTT. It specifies CASSIRGRSGGNQPQHF.

The CDR3 region is CASSYPGQGRGTEAFF. The CDR3 bases are TGTGCCAGCAGTTACCCGGGACAAGGCCGGGGCACTGAAGCTTTCTTT. V is TRBV6-5 and J is TRBJ1-1, with a possible D match to TRBD1 (6 bases). V gave up 2 bases and J gave up 4 bases, with 17 bases separating them. The CDR3 has 16 residues. Germline assignment: CDR1 MNHEY and CDR2 SVGAGI.

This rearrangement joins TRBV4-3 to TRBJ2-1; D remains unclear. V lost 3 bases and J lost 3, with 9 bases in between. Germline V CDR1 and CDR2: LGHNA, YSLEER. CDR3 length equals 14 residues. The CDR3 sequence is CASSQSSYYNEQFF. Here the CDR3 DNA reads TGCGCCAGCAGCCAGTCGTCCTACTACAATGAGCAGTTCTTC.

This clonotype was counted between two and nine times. Here the CDR3 reads CASSRRQASPYGYTF. The DNA for the CDR3 is TGCGCCAGCAGTCGACGACAGGCCTCCCCCTATGGCTACACCTTC. The J gene is TRBJ1-2, the V gene TRBV4-1, with a tentative D call TRBD1 (6 bases). The V and J ends lost 6 bases and 4 bases respectively, with 18 bases between them. The CDR3 is 15 amino acids. Germline CDR1 is MGHRA and CDR2 is YSYEKL.

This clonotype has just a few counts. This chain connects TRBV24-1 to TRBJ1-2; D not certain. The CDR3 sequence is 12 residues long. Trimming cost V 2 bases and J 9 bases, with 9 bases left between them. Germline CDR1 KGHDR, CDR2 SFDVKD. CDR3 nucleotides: TGTGCCACCAGTGATTGGGATGACAGCTACACCTTC. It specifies CATSDWDDSYTF.

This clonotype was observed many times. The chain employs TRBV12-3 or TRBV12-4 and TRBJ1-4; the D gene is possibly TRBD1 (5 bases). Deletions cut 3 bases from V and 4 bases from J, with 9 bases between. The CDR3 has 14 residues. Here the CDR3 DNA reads TGTGCCAGCAGTTTGGGGCAGCATAATGAAAAACTGTTTTTT. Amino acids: CASSLGQHNEKLFF.

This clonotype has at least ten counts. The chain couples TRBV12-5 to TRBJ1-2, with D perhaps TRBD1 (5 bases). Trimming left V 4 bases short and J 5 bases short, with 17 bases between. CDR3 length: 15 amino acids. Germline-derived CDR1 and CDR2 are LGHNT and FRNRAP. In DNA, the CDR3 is TGTGCTAGTGGTTGGCTCCGGGGGACGGCTTATGGCTACACCTTC. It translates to CASGWLRGTAYGYTF.

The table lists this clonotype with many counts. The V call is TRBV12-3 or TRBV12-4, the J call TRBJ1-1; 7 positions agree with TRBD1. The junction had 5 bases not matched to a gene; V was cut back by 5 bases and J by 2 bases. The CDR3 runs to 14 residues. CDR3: CASSVTGINTEAFF. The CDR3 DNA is TGTGCCAGCAGTGTGACAGGGATCAACACTGAAGCTTTCTTT.

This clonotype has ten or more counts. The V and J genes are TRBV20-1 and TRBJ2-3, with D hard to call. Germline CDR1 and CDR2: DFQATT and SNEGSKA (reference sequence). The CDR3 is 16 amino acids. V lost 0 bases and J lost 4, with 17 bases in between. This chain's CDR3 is CSARDSADFLPDTQYF. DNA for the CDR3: TGCAGTGCTAGAGATTCGGCAGACTTCCTTCCAGATACGCAGTATTTT.

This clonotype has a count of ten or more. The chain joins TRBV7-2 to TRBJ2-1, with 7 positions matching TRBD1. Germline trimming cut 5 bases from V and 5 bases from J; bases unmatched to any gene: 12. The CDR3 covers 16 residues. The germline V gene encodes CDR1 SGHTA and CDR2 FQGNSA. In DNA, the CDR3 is TGTGCCAGCAGCCTAGACACGGGACAGCTTGACAATGAGCAGTTCTTC. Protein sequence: CASSLDTGQLDNEQFF.

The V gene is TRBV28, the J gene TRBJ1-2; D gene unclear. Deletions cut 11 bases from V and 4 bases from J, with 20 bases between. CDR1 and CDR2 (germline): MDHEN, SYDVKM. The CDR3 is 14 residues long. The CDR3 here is CASRAVHQIYGYTF. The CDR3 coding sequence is TGTGCCTCACGGGCGGTGCATCAGATCTATGGCTACACCTTC.

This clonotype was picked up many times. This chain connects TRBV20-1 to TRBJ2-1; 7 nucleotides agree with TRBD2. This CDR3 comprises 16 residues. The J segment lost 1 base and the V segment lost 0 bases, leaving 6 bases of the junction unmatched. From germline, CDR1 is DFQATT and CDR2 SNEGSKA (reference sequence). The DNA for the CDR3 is TGCAGTGCTAGAGATCTGGGGGGGAGATCCTACAATGAGCAGTTCTTC. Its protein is CSARDLGGRSYNEQFF.

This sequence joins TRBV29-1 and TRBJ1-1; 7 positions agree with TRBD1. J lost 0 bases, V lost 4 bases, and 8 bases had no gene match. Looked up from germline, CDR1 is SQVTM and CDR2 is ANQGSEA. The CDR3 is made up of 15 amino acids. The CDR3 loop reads CSVADRNNLNTEAFF. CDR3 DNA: TGCAGCGTTGCGGACAGGAATAACTTGAACACTGAAGCTTTCTTT.

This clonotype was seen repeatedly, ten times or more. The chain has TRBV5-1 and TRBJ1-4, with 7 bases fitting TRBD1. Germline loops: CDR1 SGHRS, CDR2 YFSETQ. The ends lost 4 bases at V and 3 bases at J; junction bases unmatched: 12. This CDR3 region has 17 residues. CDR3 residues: CASSTRGGDGSNEKLFF. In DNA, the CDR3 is TGCGCCAGCAGCACCCGAGGGGGCGACGGATCTAATGAAAAACTGTTTTTT.

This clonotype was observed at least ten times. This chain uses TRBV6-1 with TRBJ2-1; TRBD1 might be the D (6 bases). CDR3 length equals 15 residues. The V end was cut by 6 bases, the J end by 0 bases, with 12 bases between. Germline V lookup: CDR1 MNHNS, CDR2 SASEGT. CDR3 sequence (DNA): TGTGCCAGCAGGCAGGGGAAAGCCTCCTACAATGAGCAGTTCTTC. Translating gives CASRQGKASYNEQFF.

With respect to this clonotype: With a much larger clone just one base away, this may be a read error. The CDR3 DNA reads TGTGCCTGCGCTCCGGGGGCTAGAGAGCACTTCTTC. Its protein product is CACAPGAREHFF. This sequence joins TRBV7-8 and TRBJ2-1; D may correspond to TRBD1 or TRBD2 (6 bases each). Germline CDR1 reads SGHVS; CDR2 reads FQNEAQ. CDR3 length: 12 residues.

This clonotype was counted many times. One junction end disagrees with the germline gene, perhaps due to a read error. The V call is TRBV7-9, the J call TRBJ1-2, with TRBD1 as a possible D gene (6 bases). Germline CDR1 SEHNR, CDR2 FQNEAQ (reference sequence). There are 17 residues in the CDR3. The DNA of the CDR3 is TGTACCAGCAGCTTTAGCAGGGGCATCGGGATTTTTTACGGCTACACCTTC. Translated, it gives CTSSFSRGIGIFYGYTF.